These 22 T cell receptor beta chains were sequenced from one sample in a study of T cells in localized non-small cell lung cancer. Repertoires were generated with immunoSEQ multiplex PCR, while TCRdb's copy carries only in-frame clones and drops some. Of around 1,300 clones in the sample, around 21% were seen once. Sequencing was performed on lung tumor tissue, taken before any cancer treatment. The receptors were sampled from a male donor at least 60 years old with stage II squamous cell lung carcinoma.

This clone has more than one count but fewer than ten. The V call is TRBV11-3, the J call TRBJ1-1; 7 bases are shared with TRBD1. CDR3 length equals 15 residues. The V and J ends lost 4 bases and 2 bases, in that order; junction bases with no gene match: 7. Germline CDR1 SGHNT, CDR2 YENEEA. Written as DNA, the CDR3 is TGTGCCAGCAGCTCAGGACAGGCGGGAAACACTGAAGCTTTCTTT. This translates into CASSSGQAGNTEAFF.

This clone was counted a few times. One end of the junction is discordant with germline, which a read error may explain. The chain joins TRBV6-8 to TRBJ1-1; the D gene is possibly TRBD1 (6 bases). The length of the CDR3 is 14 residues. Germline CDR1 and CDR2: MNHGY and SAAAGT. CDR3 in DNA: TGTGCCATCAGTGGAGACAGGTCGACCGTTGAAGCTTTCTTT. Residues: CAISGDRSTVEAFF.

This clone has just a few counts. The chain is built from TRBV6-8 and TRBJ1-1; D unclear. The CDR3 totals 12 residues. The V gene lost 10 bases and the J gene lost 0 bases, with 9 bases spanning the gap. The V gene's germline CDR1 is MNHGY and CDR2 SAAAGT. The CDR3 region is CATLPVNTEAFF. CDR3 sequence (DNA): TGTGCCACCCTACCCGTGAACACTGAAGCTTTCTTT.

V usage is TRBV18 and J usage is TRBJ2-5, with D unclear. Germline loops: CDR1 KGHSH, CDR2 LQKENI. This CDR3 comprises 12 residues. V shed 2 bases and J shed 3 bases, with 4 bases lying between them. CDR3 loop: CASSPGEETQYF. DNA of the CDR3: TGTGCCAGCTCACCAGGGGAAGAGACCCAGTACTTC.

In its sample, this clone ranks as medium-sized. CDR3 sequence reads: CASSPGGTNQPQHF. CDR3 bases: TGTGCCAGCAGCCCGGGGGGTACCAATCAGCCCCAGCATTTT. The J gene is TRBJ1-5, the V gene TRBV11-3; possibly TRBD1 for D (5 bases). The V and J ends lost 5 bases and 3 bases respectively, with 11 bases between them. The germline CDR1 and CDR2 sequences are SGHNT and YENEEA. This CDR3 spans 14 amino acids.

By frequency in the sample, this clone is medium-sized. The DNA for the CDR3 is TGTGCCAGCAGCCAAAGGACAGGGGGCAATCAGCCCCAGCATTTT. Its protein is CASSQRTGGNQPQHF. The gene calls are TRBV11-3 and TRBJ1-5; 9 bases fit TRBD1. The CDR3 totals 15 residues. Germline V CDR1 and CDR2: SGHNT, YENEEA. J was trimmed by 2 bases and V by 5 bases; bases with no gene match: 4.

The rearrangement uses TRBV6-8 and TRBJ2-2, with D unclear. CDR1 is MNHGY and CDR2 is SAAAGT in the germline V gene. Between the trimmed V and J ends, which lost 5 bases and 4 bases, there was a span of 20 bases. This CDR3 comprises 17 residues. The CDR3 region has the DNA TGTGCCAGCAGTCTTATCGGGCAACCTCCGGGCACCGGGGAGCTGTTTTTT. As protein: CASSLIGQPPGTGELFF.

This clone has just a few counts. J is TRBJ1-1 and V is TRBV11-3; D perhaps matches TRBD1 (6 bases). Trimming took off 5 bases at V and 0 bases at J, with 10 bases between the two ends. The CDR3 runs 14 residues. CDR1 SGHNT and CDR2 YENEEA come from the germline V gene. Here the CDR3 reads CASSPDRMNTEAFF. In nucleotides, the CDR3 is TGTGCCAGCAGCCCTGACAGGATGAACACTGAAGCTTTCTTT. Full variable domain (remainder filled in from reference TRBV11-3 and TRBJ1-1): EAGVVQSPRYKIIEKKQPVAFWCNPISGHNTLYWYLQNLGQGPELLIRYENEEAVDDSQLPKDRFSAERLKGVDSTLKIQPAELGDSAVYLCASSPDRMNTEAFFGQGTRLTVV.

This clone was detected a few times. The V gene is TRBV11-3, the J gene TRBJ2-5; D not resolved. The germline V gene encodes CDR1 SGHNT and CDR2 YENEEA. Trimming pared 1 base from V and 1 base from J, leaving 10 bases between. The CDR3 has 15 amino acids. The CDR3 loop reads CASSLVASLQETQYF. In nucleotides, the CDR3 is TGTGCCAGCAGCTTAGTGGCTTCCCTCCAAGAGACCCAGTACTTC.

This clone was observed a handful of times. The gene calls are TRBV6-8 and TRBJ2-3, with a tentative D call TRBD1 (6 bases). V was trimmed by 7 bases and J by 1 base, leaving 15 bases between them. Germline V CDR1 and CDR2: MNHGY, SAAAGT. This CDR3 has 15 residues. The DNA of the CDR3 is TGTGCCAGCACTACCGGGTACAGGGGCACAGATACGCAGTATTTT. The encoded protein is CASTTGYRGTDTQYF.

The chain carries TRBV7-2 and TRBJ2-5; D is uncertain. CDR1 and CDR2 from the germline V gene are SGHTA and FQGNSA. Deletions cut 5 bases from V and 1 base from J, with 8 bases between. The CDR3 length is 13 residues. In nucleotides, the CDR3 is TGTGCCAGCAGCCAATATATCCAAGAGACCCAGTACTTC. Amino acid sequence: CASSQYIQETQYF.

The V call is TRBV11-3, the J call TRBJ1-2, with D hard to call. Germline values: CDR1 SGHNT, CDR2 YENEEA. CDR3 length equals 14 residues. Between the trimmed V and J ends, which lost 1 base and 5 bases, there was a span of 11 bases. The CDR3 sequence is CASSLGSEIYGYTF. The CDR3 DNA reads TGTGCCAGCAGCTTAGGGTCAGAAATATATGGCTACACCTTC.

The chain links TRBV11-3 to TRBJ2-3; 11 nucleotides match TRBD2. CDR3 length: 17 amino acids. The V gene's germline CDR1 is SGHNT and CDR2 YENEEA. V shed 3 bases and J 0 bases; nucleotides not matched to a gene: 5. The CDR3, as DNA: TGTGCCAGCAGCTTCCTAGCGGGGGGCTTTAGCACAGATACGCAGTATTTT. Translation: CASSFLAGGFSTDTQYF.

By proportion, this clone is medium-sized. The V and J genes are TRBV11-3 and TRBJ2-1, with 7 bases lining up with TRBD2. The CDR3 is 14 residues long. Per the germline V gene, CDR1 is SGHNT and CDR2 is YENEEA. With 5 bases clipped from V and 7 bases from J, the junction kept 8 bases outside the gene matches. For the CDR3, the DNA is TGTGCCAGCAGCCACTCCTACGGGGGGAATGAGCAGTTCTTC. This codes for CASSHSYGGNEQFF.

This chain links TRBV11-3 with TRBJ2-7; no clear D gene. This CDR3 is built from 14 residues. From germline, CDR1 is SGHNT and CDR2 YENEEA. The germline V and J ends were trimmed by 5 bases and 4 bases, with 15 bases remaining between them. The DNA for the CDR3 is TGTGCCAGCAGCCAAGTTGGGCTGGGGTACGAGCAGTACTTC. Translated, it gives CASSQVGLGYEQYF.

This clone was counted between two and nine times. The CDR3 DNA reads TGTGCCAGCAGCTTATATGGGGGAGCCGAAGCTTTCTTT. It yields the protein CASSLYGGAEAFF. The V and J genes are TRBV7-8 and TRBJ1-1, with D possibly TRBD1 on 5 matching bases. Between the trimmed V and J ends, which lost 2 bases and 8 bases, there was a span of 12 bases. Germline CDR1 SGHVS, CDR2 FQNEAQ. The CDR3 has 13 residues.

This clone was observed a few times. The chain has TRBV7-5 and TRBJ1-5; the D call in the table, TRBD1, was not verified against the DNA. TRBV7-5 counts as a pseudogene. This CDR3 spans 14 amino acids. The CDR3 here is CASSPGTGFQPQHF. CDR3 nucleotide sequence: TGTGCCAGCAGCCCCGGGACAGGGTTTCAGCCCCAGCATTTT.

The V gene is TRBV23-1, the J gene TRBJ2-7; 7 nucleotides match TRBD1. TRBV23-1 is identified as an open reading frame with a role that is uncertain. The CDR3 has 15 residues. V lost 6 bases, J lost 0 bases, and 8 bases stayed unmatched. The CDR3 DNA is TGCGCCAGCAGCCTGGGGACAGCTCCCTCCTACGAGCAGTACTTC. Protein sequence: CASSLGTAPSYEQYF.

This clone is categorized as medium-sized. The rearrangement uses TRBV9 and TRBJ2-1; D possibly corresponds to TRBD1 (6 bases). Germline V lookup: CDR1 SGDLS, CDR2 YYNGEE. This CDR3 has 16 residues. V was clipped by 3 bases and J by 5 bases, with 18 bases between them. The CDR3 loop reads CASSARTAAIHNEQFF. The CDR3 DNA sequence: TGTGCCAGCAGCGCGCGGACAGCGGCGATCCACAATGAGCAGTTCTTC.

The chain has TRBV12-5 and TRBJ1-5; D perhaps matches TRBD1 (5 bases). The CDR3 is 17 residues long. CDR1 is LGHNT, CDR2 FRNRAP, per germline. The ends were cut back, 3 bases at V and 4 bases at J, with 19 bases in the middle. This CDR3 is CASGFFRGHWINQPQHF. CDR3 nucleotides: TGTGCTAGTGGTTTCTTTCGAGGACACTGGATAAATCAGCCCCAGCATTTT.

The J gene is TRBJ1-3, the V gene TRBV9; the D is unclear. Germline V gene lookup returns CDR1 SGDLS and CDR2 YYNGEE. Trimming took 0 bases from V and 2 from J, leaving 12 bases between them. This CDR3 spans 16 amino acids. DNA for the CDR3: TGTGCCAGCAGCGTAGCGGACCTGGTAGCTGGAAACACCATATATTTT. It translates to CASSVADLVAGNTIYF.

This rearrangement joins TRBV6-8 to TRBJ1-6, with no clear D. The germline V gene encodes CDR1 MNHGY and CDR2 SAAAGT. CDR3 size: 18 residues. Between the trimmed V and J ends, which lost 8 bases and 2 bases, there was a span of 22 bases. The CDR3 spells CASPSRPLGSPYNSPLHF. CDR3 DNA sequence: TGTGCCAGCCCTTCCCGTCCGCTGGGGTCCCCCTATAATTCACCCCTCCACTTT.